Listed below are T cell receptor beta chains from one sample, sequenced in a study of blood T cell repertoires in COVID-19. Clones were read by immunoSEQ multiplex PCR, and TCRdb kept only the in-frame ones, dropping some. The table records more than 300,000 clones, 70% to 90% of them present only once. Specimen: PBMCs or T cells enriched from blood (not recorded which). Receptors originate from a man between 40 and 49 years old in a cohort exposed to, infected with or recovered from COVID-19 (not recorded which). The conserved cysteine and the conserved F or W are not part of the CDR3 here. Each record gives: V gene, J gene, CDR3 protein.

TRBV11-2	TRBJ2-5	ASSLGLAHETQY
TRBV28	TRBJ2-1	ASTLTSAYYNEQF
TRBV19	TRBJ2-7	ASSISGTDDYEQY
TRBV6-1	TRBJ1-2	ASSEIGVNYGYT
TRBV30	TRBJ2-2	AWRSREKDTGELF
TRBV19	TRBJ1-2	ASSYQGSVYGYT
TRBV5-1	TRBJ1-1	ASNLDGRPNTEAF
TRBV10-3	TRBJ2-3	AISEREPDTQY
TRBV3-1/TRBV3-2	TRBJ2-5	ASSQMEGAQETQY
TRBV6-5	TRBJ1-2	ASRSTGGYGYT
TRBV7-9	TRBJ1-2	ASSLGDRGIKNGYT
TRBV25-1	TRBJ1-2	ASSEQQGYGYT
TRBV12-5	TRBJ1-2	ASGSWSYGYT
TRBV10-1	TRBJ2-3	ASSDGEASTDTQY
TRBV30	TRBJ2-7	AWSKISDYSEQY
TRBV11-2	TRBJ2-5	ASSRQGQETQY
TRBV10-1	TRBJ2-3	ASSEGTRADTQY
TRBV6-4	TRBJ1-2	ASSAQGASNYGYT
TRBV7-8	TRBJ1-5	ASSLVEQGPQPQH
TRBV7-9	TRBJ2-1	ASSLARGLAADNEQF
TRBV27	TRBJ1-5	ASSSGGRNQPQH
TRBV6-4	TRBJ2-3	ASSDRTGISTDTQY
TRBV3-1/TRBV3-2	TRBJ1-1	ASSYRVMNTEAF
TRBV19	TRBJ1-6	ASSESGGAGSPLH
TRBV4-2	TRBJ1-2	ASSQNLGQSGDYGYT
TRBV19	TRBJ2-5	ASSIRHRVETQY
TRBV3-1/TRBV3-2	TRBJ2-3	ASSQKGADTQY
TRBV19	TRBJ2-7	ASSIAEPSGSRAWY
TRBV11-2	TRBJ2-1	ASSSPSGSPNEQF
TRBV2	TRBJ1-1	ASSRDRGQNTEAF
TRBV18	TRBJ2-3	ASSPTSGTDTQY
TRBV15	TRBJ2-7	ATSRDSGQPEQY
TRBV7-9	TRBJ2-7	ASRTGEEQY
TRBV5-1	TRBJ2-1	ASSFDGTRGNEQF
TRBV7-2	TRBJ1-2	ASSRQGANYGYT
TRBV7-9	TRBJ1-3	ASSLYWSSGNTIY
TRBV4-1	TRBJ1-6	ASSQSFPGGVNSPLH
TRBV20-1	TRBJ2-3	SASSGGGTTDTQY
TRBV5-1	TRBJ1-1	ASSLAGGGTEAF
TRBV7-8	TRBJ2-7	ASSSISGEVYEQY
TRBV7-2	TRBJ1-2	ASSLTSGANYGYT
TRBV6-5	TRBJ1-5	ASSQKRGNGPQH
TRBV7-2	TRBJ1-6	ASRTDRGAYSPLH
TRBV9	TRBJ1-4	ASSVDRSNEKLF
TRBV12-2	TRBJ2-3	ASRLAQGVEDTQY
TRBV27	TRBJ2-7	ASSPIGQDYEQY